The 24 T cell receptor beta chains in this list originate from one sample, sequenced in a study of beta chain features in type 1 diabetes. Investigators reverse transcribed all isolated RNA, so they sequenced expressed TCRB transcripts. Measured with immunoSEQ multiplex PCR; TCRdb has only the in-frame clones, and not every one. The sample lists about 160,000 clones, approximately 9% seen once, with under 2.5% in the top ten. What was sequenced was central memory CD4+ T cells from blood. These receptors all come from a woman between 18 and 29 years old in good health.

This clone has at least ten counts. The genes are TRBV2 and TRBJ1-2, with 9 bases fitting TRBD1. The CDR3 covers 13 residues. V lost 6 bases, J lost 7 bases, and 6 bases stayed unmatched. Germline CDR1 and CDR2: SNHLY and FYNNEI. The DNA of the CDR3 is TGTGCCAGCAGCGAACAGGGGGCGACTGGCTACACCTTC. Its translation is CASSEQGATGYTF.

This chain's CDR3 is CASSQGFLALRNEQFF. The CDR3 DNA reads as TGTGCCAGCAGCCAAGGCTTCTTAGCCCTAAGAAATGAGCAGTTCTTC. The V call is TRBV14, the J call TRBJ2-1; the D is unclear. CDR3 size: 16 residues. Trimming shortened V by 1 base and J by 7 bases, and 17 bases separated the two germline ends. Germline loops: CDR1 SGHDN, CDR2 FVKESK.

J is TRBJ2-5 and V is TRBV5-1; D gene ambiguous. CDR1 is SGHRS, CDR2 YFSETQ, per germline. The CDR3 runs to 14 residues. Trimming left V 2 bases short and J 5 bases short, with 13 bases between. CDR3 nucleotides: TGCGCCAGCAGCTTTAGTCGGAGTCCGGAGACCCAGTACTTC. This translates into CASSFSRSPETQYF.

The V and J genes are TRBV5-1 and TRBJ2-1; 11 bases match TRBD2. The CDR3 sequence is 15 residues long. Per the germline V gene, CDR1 is SGHRS and CDR2 is YFSETQ. Trimming took 4 bases from V and 10 from J; bases not matched to a gene: 10. CDR3 loop: CASSLGRTSGQEQFF. DNA for the CDR3: TGCGCCAGCAGCCTCGGTAGGACTAGCGGGCAGGAGCAGTTCTTC.

This clone appeared a few times. In DNA form, the CDR3 reads TGTGCCAGCTGCTCCGAAGGAGCGGATCAAGAGACCCAGTACTTC. This encodes CASCSEGADQETQYF. The J gene is TRBJ2-5, the V gene TRBV18; perhaps TRBD2 as D (5 bases). V lost 7 bases and J lost 2, with 17 bases in between. Germline loops: CDR1 KGHSH, CDR2 LQKENI. The length of the CDR3 is 15 residues.

V usage is TRBV5-1 and J usage is TRBJ2-3, with D maybe TRBD1 (6 bases). Germline-derived CDR1 and CDR2 are SGHRS and YFSETQ. V lost 2 bases and J 2 bases, leaving 9 bases between the germline ends. This CDR3 is built from 14 residues. The CDR3 region has the DNA TGCGCCAGCAGCTTCACAGGGATCACAGATACGCAGTATTTT. As protein: CASSFTGITDTQYF. The entire variable domain, with the rest obtained from reference TRBV5-1 and TRBJ2-3, is as follows: KAGVTQTPRYLIKTRGQQVTLSCSPISGHRSVSWYQQTPGQGLQFLFEYFSETQRNKGNFPGRFSGRQFSNSRSEMNVSTLELGDSALYLCASSFTGITDTQYFGPGTRLTVL.

This clone was found a few times. The chain combines TRBV9 with TRBJ2-1; D possibly corresponds to TRBD2 (5 bases). The CDR3 length is 17 residues. V lost 4 bases and J 1 base, leaving 18 bases between the germline ends. Germline CDR1 SGDLS, CDR2 YYNGEE. CDR3 region: CASSPRLDSLSYNEQFF. CDR3 in DNA: TGTGCCAGCAGCCCCCGGTTGGACTCCCTATCCTACAATGAGCAGTTCTTC.

This clone has only a few counts. V and J are TRBV2 and TRBJ2-5; tentative D call: TRBD1 (5 bases). The CDR3 covers 16 residues. The germline CDR1 and CDR2 sequences are SNHLY and FYNNEI. V was pared by 3 bases and J by 1 base, with 15 bases between. CDR3 amino acids: CASSEVVGRVQETQYF. The CDR3 bases are TGTGCCAGCAGTGAGGTCGTTGGCAGGGTCCAAGAGACCCAGTACTTC.

The rearrangement links TRBV7-2 to TRBJ2-1; 7 nucleotides agree with TRBD2. With 2 bases clipped from V and 10 bases from J, the junction kept 2 bases outside the gene matches. CDR1 is SGHTA, CDR2 FQGNSA, per germline. There are 12 residues in the CDR3. CDR3 sequence: CASSLKGGEQFF. The CDR3 region has the DNA TGTGCCAGCAGCTTAAAGGGAGGGGAGCAGTTCTTC.

The table lists this clone with a few counts. This rearrangement joins TRBV18 to TRBJ1-6; TRBD1 matches 8 bases. The CDR3 length is 15 residues. Trimming at V came to 2 bases and at J to 11 bases, leaving 8 bases not matched to a gene. CDR1 KGHSH and CDR2 LQKENI come from the germline V gene. In DNA form, the CDR3 reads TGTGCCAGCTCACCAACCTCACAGGGGGGGACACCCCTCCACTTT. This codes for CASSPTSQGGTPLHF.

In this sample, this clone turned up a few times. V usage is TRBV29-1 and J usage is TRBJ2-1; 7 nucleotides match TRBD2. Losses at the gene ends were 6 bases for V and 7 bases for J; bases not matched to a gene: 9. The CDR3 covers 13 residues. The V gene's germline CDR1 is SQVTM and CDR2 ANQGSEA. CDR3 in amino acids: CSVLAGSGNEQFF. The CDR3, as DNA: TGCAGCGTATTAGCGGGCAGCGGGAATGAGCAGTTCTTC.

This clone was found a few times. V is TRBV5-1 and J is TRBJ1-1; the D is unclear. CDR3 length equals 14 residues. Deletions cut 0 bases from V and 1 base from J, with 7 bases between. Germline V gives CDR1 SGHRS, CDR2 YFSETQ. CDR3: CASSLERPNTEAFF. The CDR3 nucleotides are TGCGCCAGCAGCTTGGAGAGGCCGAACACTGAAGCTTTCTTT. Looking up the rest from reference TRBV5-1 and TRBJ1-1 gives the full variable domain: KAGVTQTPRYLIKTRGQQVTLSCSPISGHRSVSWYQQTPGQGLQFLFEYFSETQRNKGNFPGRFSGRQFSNSRSEMNVSTLELGDSALYLCASSLERPNTEAFFGQGTRLTVV.

The J gene is TRBJ1-4, the V gene TRBV2, with D possibly being TRBD1 (6 bases). The CDR3 spans 15 residues. V was cut by 9 bases and J by 4 bases, with 18 bases left in between. Germline V CDR1 and CDR2: SNHLY, FYNNEI. The CDR3, as DNA: TGTGCCAGTGCTTTAACCGGACAGTTTAATGAAAAACTGTTTTTT. Protein product: CASALTGQFNEKLFF.

This clone was detected only a few times. The V gene is TRBV29-1, the J gene TRBJ1-5; D gene unclear. The CDR3 runs to 12 residues. CDR1 is SQVTM and CDR2 is ANQGSEA in the germline V gene. Trimming shortened V by 4 bases and J by 9 bases, and 13 bases separated the two germline ends. CDR3 coding DNA: TGCAGCGTTGGTCCAGGCTCCGGGCCCCAGCATTTT. This sequence encodes CSVGPGSGPQHF.

This clone was counted ten times or more. The chain is built from TRBV10-3 and TRBJ2-1, with 9 nucleotides matching TRBD1. V was clipped by 3 bases and J by 12 bases; unmatched bases: 9. The germline gives CDR1 ENHRY, CDR2 SYGVKD. CDR3 size: 14 residues. CDR3 sequence: CAISDLQGAGGQFF. CDR3 DNA: TGTGCCATCAGTGATCTACAGGGGGCAGGTGGGCAGTTCTTC.

This clone was detected ten times or more. The chain joins TRBV7-8 to TRBJ2-1, with D perhaps TRBD2 (7 bases). Trimming left V 1 base short and J 4 bases short, with 8 bases between. This CDR3 is 14 amino acids long. The germline gives CDR1 SGHVS, CDR2 FQNEAQ. CDR3 sequence reads: CASSLEGGYNEQFF. Here the CDR3 DNA reads TGTGCCAGCAGCTTAGAGGGGGGGTACAATGAGCAGTTCTTC.

V is TRBV7-3 and J is TRBJ2-5, with TRBD1 identical over 7 bases. This CDR3 comprises 15 residues. With 2 bases clipped from V and 2 bases from J, the junction kept 5 bases outside the gene matches. The germline V gene encodes CDR1 SGHTA and CDR2 FQGTGA. DNA of the CDR3: TGTGCCAGCAGCTTACTGGGACAGAGTCAAGAGACCCAGTACTTC. Translation gives CASSLLGQSQETQYF.

The chain combines TRBV18 with TRBJ2-1, with 8 nucleotides matching TRBD1. Germline values: CDR1 KGHSH, CDR2 LQKENI. V was clipped by 0 bases and J by 12 bases; unmatched bases: 4. The CDR3 totals 13 residues. The CDR3 is CASSPPLGQGQFF. Here the CDR3 DNA reads TGTGCCAGCTCACCACCGTTAGGACAGGGGCAGTTCTTC. Using reference TRBV18 and TRBJ2-1 for the parts outside the CDR3, the full variable domain is NAGVMQNPRHLVRRRGQEARLRCSPMKGHSHVYWYRQLPEEGLKFMVYLQKENIIDESGMPKERFSAEFPKEGPSILRIQQVVRGDSAAYFCASSPPLGQGQFFGPGTRLTVL.

This clone was seen at least ten times. At the DNA level, this CDR3 is encoded by other sequences in the same sample as well. The CDR3 DNA sequence: TGCAGCGTAGGGACAGGTGGCTACACCTTC. This codes for CSVGTGGYTF. V and J are TRBV29-1 and TRBJ1-2; TRBD1 matches 8 bases. Trimming cost V 6 bases and J 7 bases; bases outside gene matches: 1. The CDR3 spans 10 residues. Germline CDR1 reads SQVTM; CDR2 reads ANQGSEA.

This clone was found a few times. This sample includes further DNA sequences coding for the same CDR3. V and J are TRBV4-1 and TRBJ2-5; perhaps TRBD1 as D (6 bases). The germline CDR1 and CDR2 sequences are MGHRA and YSYEKL. The V gene lost 1 base and the J gene lost 2 bases, with 8 bases spanning the gap. The CDR3 runs 14 residues. Written as DNA, the CDR3 is TGCGCCAGCAGCCAAGCGGACAGTCAAGAGACCCAGTACTTC. Translation gives CASSQADSQETQYF.

This chain connects TRBV6-6 to TRBJ1-2, with a possible D match to TRBD1 (6 bases). The CDR3 loop spans 14 amino acids. Germline V lookup: CDR1 MNHNY, CDR2 SVGAGI (reference sequence). V was pared by 6 bases and J by 5 bases, with 16 bases between. This CDR3 reads CASRPNTGSYGYTF. DNA of the CDR3: TGTGCCAGCAGACCTAACACAGGGTCTTATGGCTACACCTTC.

The chain recombines TRBV11-2 with TRBJ2-3, with D maybe TRBD1 (5 bases). This CDR3 is built from 15 residues. From germline, CDR1 is SGHAT and CDR2 FQNNGV. V lost 0 bases and J lost 1, with 8 bases in between. The CDR3, as DNA: TGTGCCAGCAGCTTAGAAGGGGCCCGCACAGATACGCAGTATTTT. It is translated as CASSLEGARTDTQYF.

This chain connects TRBV6-5 to TRBJ1-1; 8 nucleotides match TRBD1. The CDR3 extends over 15 amino acids. The trim removed 6 bases at V and 3 bases at J, leaving 9 bases unmatched. Germline assignment: CDR1 MNHEY and CDR2 SVGAGI. The CDR3 coding sequence is TGTGCCAGCAGCCCGCGACAGGGGAGGTACACTGAAGCTTTCTTT. Its protein is CASSPRQGRYTEAFF.

The gene calls are TRBV30 and TRBJ1-5; the match to TRBD1 covers 7 bases. J was trimmed by 4 bases and V by 5 bases; bases with no gene match: 5. This CDR3 spans 13 amino acids. Per the germline V gene, CDR1 is GTSNPN and CDR2 is SVGIG (reference sequence). CDR3: CAWAGGINQPQHF. Here the CDR3 DNA reads TGTGCCTGGGCAGGGGGTATTAATCAGCCCCAGCATTTT. Combining the CDR3 with reference TRBV30 and TRBJ1-5 gives the whole variable domain SQTIHQWPATLVQPVGSPLSLECTVEGTSNPNLYWYRQAAGRGLQLLFYSVGIGQISSEVPQNLSASRPQDRQFILSSKKLLLSDSGFYLCAWAGGINQPQHFGDGTRLSIL.